The 21 T cell receptor beta chains given below trace back to one sample, sequenced in a study of T cells in tumors after PD-1 blockade. Clones were sequenced by immunoSEQ multiplex PCR, and TCRdb holds only the in-frame ones, with some missing. Seen here are over 2,000 clones, roughly 69% observed once, and the top ten hold roughly 13%. Here the sequenced sample was tumor tissue, taken after anti-PD-1 treatment. The receptor source for this set is a human donor with basal cell carcinoma.

This clone ranks as large. J is TRBJ2-5 and V is TRBV10-3; no definite D call. The V gene lost 3 bases and the J gene lost 0 bases, with 5 bases spanning the gap. Per germline, CDR1 ENHRY and CDR2 SYGVKD. The CDR3 contains 13 residues. The CDR3 protein is CAISERHQETQYF. The CDR3 DNA is TGTGCCATCAGTGAACGCCACCAAGAGACCCAGTACTTC.

The table lists this clone with a few counts. CDR3 sequence: CASRGHRESSGNTIYF. CDR3 coding DNA: TGTGCCAGCAGGGGTCACAGGGAAAGCTCTGGAAACACCATATATTTT. The rearrangement joins TRBV28 to TRBJ1-3; D might be TRBD1 (6 bases). The germline gives CDR1 MDHEN, CDR2 SYDVKM. The CDR3 sequence is 16 residues long. V was pared by 6 bases and J by 0 bases, with 15 bases between.

V is TRBV25-1 and J is TRBJ2-7; TRBD1 might be the D (6 bases). Trimming left V 8 bases short and J 3 bases short, with 23 bases between. Germline V CDR1 and CDR2: MGHDK, SYGVNS. The CDR3 is made up of 16 amino acids. The CDR3 coding sequence is TGTGCCAGCCCGCCCTCACAGGCGGACAGTCTCTACGAGCAGTACTTC. This sequence encodes CASPPSQADSLYEQYF.

This chain joins TRBV6-5 and TRBJ1-1; TRBD1 aligns across 11 bases. There are 15 residues in the CDR3. The germline V gene has CDR1 MNHEY and CDR2 SVGAGI. With 2 bases clipped from V and 5 bases from J, the junction kept 4 bases outside the gene matches. CDR3 DNA: TGTGCCAGCAGTTACCCCGGGACAGGGGGGACTGAAGCTTTCTTT. The encoded protein is CASSYPGTGGTEAFF.

In this sample, this clone turned up a few times. The chain carries TRBV5-1 and TRBJ2-1; 7 bases are a match to TRBD2. Germline-derived CDR1 and CDR2 are SGHRS and YFSETQ. This CDR3 comprises 14 residues. V was pared by 0 bases and J by 7 bases, with 4 bases of the junction left unmatched. This CDR3 is CASSLGGLENEQFF. CDR3 sequence (DNA): TGCGCCAGCAGCTTGGGAGGACTAGAAAATGAGCAGTTCTTC.

The chain has TRBV7-2 and TRBJ2-4; TRBD1 matches at 7 bases. The CDR3 covers 15 residues. Germline V gene lookup returns CDR1 SGHTA and CDR2 FQGNSA. The V gene end was trimmed by 3 bases and the J gene end by 2 bases; junction bases not matched to a gene: 4. The CDR3 region has the DNA TGTGCCAGCAGCTTCAGACAGGGAACCAAAAACATTCAGTACTTC. Its protein product is CASSFRQGTKNIQYF.

This clone was seen more than once but under ten times. The chain carries TRBV2 and TRBJ1-5; no clear D gene. CDR3 size: 15 residues. Germline CDR1 and CDR2: SNHLY and FYNNEI. Trimming took 8 bases from V and 3 from J, leaving 17 bases between them. The CDR3 spells CASARAESPNQPQHF. In nucleotides, the CDR3 is TGTGCCAGCGCGAGGGCCGAGAGCCCCAATCAGCCCCAGCATTTT.

The V gene is TRBV7-9, the J gene TRBJ1-2; D is undetermined. The CDR3 is 13 residues long. The V end lost 1 base, the J end lost 6 bases, and 9 bases lay between the germline ends. The germline CDR1 and CDR2 sequences are SEHNR and FQNEAQ (reference sequence). CDR3 in DNA: TGTGCCAGCAGCTTAGTTTGGAGTAATGGCTACACCTTC. This gives the protein CASSLVWSNGYTF.

The gene calls are TRBV19 and TRBJ2-7; 10 bases line up with TRBD1. The CDR3 runs to 14 residues. Germline values: CDR1 LNHDA, CDR2 SQIVND (reference sequence). The V segment lost 4 bases and the J segment 5 bases; nucleotides outside the gene matches: 5. The CDR3 loop reads CASSTRDRGNEQYF. The CDR3 bases are TGTGCCAGTAGTACTCGGGACAGGGGTAACGAGCAGTACTTC. Full variable domain (outside the CDR3, taken from reference TRBV19 and TRBJ2-7): DGGITQSPKYLFRKEGQNVTLSCEQNLNHDAMYWYRQDPGQGLRLIYYSQIVNDFQKGDIAEGYSVSREKKESFPLTVTSAQKNPTAFYLCASSTRDRGNEQYFGPGTRLTVT.

The V call is TRBV7-2, the J call TRBJ1-2, with 7 bases that match TRBD1. The trim removed 5 bases at V and 4 bases at J, leaving 10 bases unmatched. The CDR3 is 15 residues long. Germline loops: CDR1 SGHTA, CDR2 FQGNSA. CDR3 residues: CASSPGQWVSYGYTF. The CDR3 DNA reads as TGTGCCAGCAGCCCGGGACAGTGGGTCAGCTATGGCTACACCTTC.

The chain uses TRBV5-1 and TRBJ1-1; 7 bases are a match to TRBD1. Germline V gene data show CDR1 as SGHRS and CDR2 as YFSETQ. Trimming removed 0 bases from V and 4 bases from J; junction bases left unmatched: 9. CDR3 size: 16 residues. Written as DNA, the CDR3 is TGCGCCAGCAGCTTGGGACCAGGGGGTGTAGGCACTGAAGCTTTCTTT. Its protein product is CASSLGPGGVGTEAFF.

CDR3 loop: CASSLGPQSSGNTIYF. CDR3 sequence (DNA): TGTGCCAGCAGCCTGGGACCGCAGAGCTCTGGAAACACCATATATTTT. The genes are TRBV7-2 and TRBJ1-3; possible D gene TRBD1, 5 bases. CDR3 length equals 16 residues. Per germline, CDR1 SGHTA and CDR2 FQGNSA. Trimming took 5 bases from V and 0 from J, leaving 14 bases between them.

The V call is TRBV5-1, the J call TRBJ2-7; a possible D gene is TRBD2 (6 bases). This CDR3 has 16 amino acids. Germline lookup yields CDR1 SGHRS and CDR2 YFSETQ. V lost 0 bases to trimming and J lost 12 bases, with 25 bases between them. The DNA of the CDR3 is TGCGCCAGCAGCTTGGCTGAGACCACCCGGGACTCCAGATGGTACTTC. Protein: CASSLAETTRDSRWYF.

This clone is judged large. V usage is TRBV13 and J usage is TRBJ1-2, with D tentatively TRBD1 (5 bases). The germline V gene encodes CDR1 PRHDT and CDR2 FYEKMQ (reference sequence). The CDR3 extends over 15 amino acids. V was pared by 0 bases and J by 5 bases, with 13 bases between. The CDR3 loop is CASSLGGDGWYGYTF. CDR3 coding DNA: TGTGCCAGCAGCTTAGGGGGGGACGGTTGGTATGGCTACACCTTC.

The genes are TRBV3-1 (or the pseudogene TRBV3-2) and TRBJ1-6, with D possibly matching TRBD1 (5 bases). Per germline, CDR1 LGHDT and CDR2 YNNKEL (reference sequence). The V gene lost 5 bases and the J gene lost 5 bases, with 10 bases spanning the gap. The CDR3 contains 14 residues. The CDR3 DNA reads as TGTGCCAGCAGCAAGACAGCAAATAATTCACCCCTCCACTTT. Amino acid sequence: CASSKTANNSPLHF.

The chain recombines TRBV12-3 or TRBV12-4 with TRBJ2-2; 11 bases fit TRBD2. CDR3 length: 13 amino acids. Trimming cost V 5 bases and J 9 bases; bases outside gene matches: 2. In nucleotides, the CDR3 is TGTGCCAGCAGTGGGACTAGCGGCAGGGAGCTGTTTTTT. It encodes CASSGTSGRELFF.

This clone was recorded once. The chain employs TRBV7-2 and TRBJ1-3; TRBD1 matches 8 bases. The CDR3 spans 14 residues. Germline CDR1 and CDR2: SGHTA and FQGNSA. With 4 bases clipped from V and 2 bases from J, the junction kept 1 base outside the gene matches. CDR3 protein: CASSSQGAGNTIYF. CDR3 DNA sequence: TGTGCCAGCAGCTCACAGGGGGCTGGAAACACCATATATTTT.

This clone was picked up a small number of times. V gene TRBV19 combines with J gene TRBJ1-1; no definite D call. The V and J ends lost 4 bases and 2 bases respectively, with 5 bases between them. Germline CDR1 is LNHDA and CDR2 is SQIVND (reference sequence). This CDR3 has 12 amino acids. The CDR3 nucleotides are TGTGCCAGTAGTAGGAGTAACACTGAAGCTTTCTTT. Encoded protein: CASSRSNTEAFF.

The chain joins TRBV5-1 to TRBJ1-1; no definite D call. Trimming removed 1 base at V and 3 bases at J, with 10 bases between. The CDR3 spans 14 residues. Germline V gene sequence: CDR1 SGHRS, CDR2 YFSETQ. The CDR3 region has the DNA TGCGCCAGCAGCTTGTGGGGAAGGGACACTGAAGCTTTCTTT. Its translation is CASSLWGRDTEAFF. The whole variable domain, filled in from reference TRBV5-1 and TRBJ1-1, reads KAGVTQTPRYLIKTRGQQVTLSCSPISGHRSVSWYQQTPGQGLQFLFEYFSETQRNKGNFPGRFSGRQFSNSRSEMNVSTLELGDSALYLCASSLWGRDTEAFFGQGTRLTVV.

This clone has more than one count but fewer than ten. The chain has TRBV5-1 and TRBJ2-5; 10 bases map to TRBD2. Trimming cost V 4 bases and J 2 bases; bases outside gene matches: 8. CDR1 and CDR2 from the germline V gene are SGHRS and YFSETQ. This CDR3 is 16 amino acids long. DNA for the CDR3: TGCGCCAGCAGCCCCTCATTAGCGGGGGGACAAGAGACCCAGTACTTC. This codes for CASSPSLAGGQETQYF.

V gene TRBV9 combines with J gene TRBJ1-6, with 7 nucleotides matching TRBD1. Germline CDR1 is SGDLS and CDR2 is YYNGEE. The V and J ends lost 1 base and 10 bases, in that order; junction bases with no gene match: 5. The CDR3 runs to 14 residues. The DNA of the CDR3 is TGTGCCAGCAGCGTACGAGGGGGCGACTCACCCCTCCACTTT. The encoded protein is CASSVRGGDSPLHF.